These 8 T cell receptor beta chains share one sample of origin, sequenced in a study of T cells of healthy individuals. One entry per CDR3 protein, called by TCRdb with MiXCR from the 5' RACE reads. The data contain some 82,000 distinct CDR3 sequences, 5% of them singletons. The receptors were sampled from a female donor in good health.

With respect to this clonotype: The junction departs from the called germline gene at one end, perhaps through a read error. The gene calls are TRBV5-1 and TRBJ1-4; the D is unclear. This CDR3 spans 16 amino acids. The germline gives CDR1 SGHRS, CDR2 YFSETQ. CDR3 in DNA: TGCACCAGCAGCCAATCCCCCGGGGATGCGAGTGAAAAACTGTTTTTT. Its translation: CTSSQSPGDASEKLFF.

This clonotype was counted at least ten times. J is TRBJ2-3 and V is TRBV5-5; TRBD1 might be the D (6 bases). The V gene's germline CDR1 is SGHKS and CDR2 YYEKEE (reference sequence). The V end was cut by 2 bases, the J end by 2 bases, with 12 bases between. CDR3 length: 15 amino acids. The CDR3 reads CASSLWGQPTDTQYF. Here the CDR3 DNA reads TGTGCCAGCAGCTTATGGGGGCAGCCCACAGATACGCAGTATTTT.

The chain recombines TRBV7-9 with TRBJ1-2; possible D gene TRBD1, 5 bases. Deletions cut 5 bases from V and 3 bases from J, with 13 bases between. The CDR3 length is 14 residues. Germline V lookup: CDR1 SEHNR, CDR2 FQNEAQ (reference sequence). The CDR3 region has the DNA TGTGCCAGCAGCCGAAAACAGGTGGACTATGGCTACACCTTC. This codes for CASSRKQVDYGYTF.

This clonotype was seen only a few times. The genes are TRBV7-9 and TRBJ1-1, with D perhaps matching TRBD1 (6 bases). The CDR3 totals 14 residues. The V gene lost 3 bases and the J gene lost 6 bases, with 14 bases spanning the gap. Germline values: CDR1 SEHNR, CDR2 FQNEAQ (reference sequence). The CDR3 sequence: CASSLEGELAEAFF. CDR3 sequence (DNA): TGTGCCAGCAGCTTGGAGGGGGAGTTAGCTGAAGCTTTCTTT.

This clonotype appeared many times. This sequence joins TRBV4-1 and TRBJ1-1; no clear D gene. The CDR3 runs to 18 residues. V lost 0 bases to trimming and J lost 4 bases, with 21 bases between them. The germline CDR1 and CDR2 sequences are MGHRA and YSYEKL. DNA of the CDR3: TGCGCCAGCAGCCAAGATGCCCGTCTGCGGGATAGTAGCACTGAAGCTTTCTTT. Its protein product is CASSQDARLRDSSTEAFF.

V is TRBV11-2 and J is TRBJ2-1; 7 nucleotides align to TRBD2. The CDR3 spans 15 residues. CDR1 SGHAT and CDR2 FQNNGV come from the germline V gene. The V gene end was trimmed by 5 bases and the J gene end by 4 bases; junction bases not matched to a gene: 8. The CDR3 DNA reads as TGTGCCAGCAGCGAGTCTAGCGGTGCGTACAATGAGCAGTTCTTC. It specifies CASSESSGAYNEQFF.

At least ten counts were recorded for this clonotype. The chain couples TRBV5-5 to TRBJ2-1; 12 bases map to TRBD2. Germline V lookup: CDR1 SGHKS, CDR2 YYEKEE (reference sequence). This CDR3 comprises 15 residues. The J segment lost 6 bases and the V segment lost 3 bases, leaving 4 bases of the junction unmatched. In nucleotides, the CDR3 is TGTGCCAGCAGCTCCCGACTAGCGGGAGTCAATGAGCAGTTCTTC. It is translated as CASSSRLAGVNEQFF.

This clonotype turned up a few times. The CDR3 region has the DNA TGTGCCAGCTGGACCATCTACAGGGTGGGTGAAGCTTTCTTT. It codes for CASWTIYRVGEAFF. The chain links TRBV6-5 to TRBJ1-1, with D possibly matching TRBD1 (6 bases). The CDR3 is made up of 14 amino acids. Trimming removed 8 bases from V and 7 bases from J, with 20 bases in between. The germline V gene has CDR1 MNHEY and CDR2 SVGAGI.